A selection of T cell receptor beta chains follows, all from one sample in a study of CD8 T cells in ankylosing spondylitis. One entry per CDR3 protein results from TCRdb running MiXCR on the 5' RACE reads. The sample lists about 800,000 distinct CDR3 sequences; about an eighth were seen once. The sequencing input was blood, either unsorted or a sorted T cell fraction (not recorded which). The receptors stem from a male donor with ankylosing spondylitis. Each CDR3 is given with its conserved first and last residue. The order of the fields is V gene, J gene, CDR3 length, CDR3 protein.

TRBV15	TRBJ2-1	13	CATSTTSANEQFF
TRBV27	TRBJ2-7	17	CASTQGLAGVGRYEQYF
TRBV7-2	TRBJ2-3	13	CASSLGITDTQYF
TRBV27	TRBJ2-5	16	CASSVGRGTLEETQYF
TRBV15	TRBJ1-2	15	CATSRDLKPQYGYTF
TRBV6-5	TRBJ2-2	16	CASSYSILRNTGELFF
TRBV7-2	TRBJ2-1	17	CASSFRNMLAGDNEQFF
TRBV11-1	TRBJ2-1	16	CASSRHRDRGWDEQFF
TRBV6-1	TRBJ2-7	17	CASSRLTWTGSSYEQYF
TRBV20-1	TRBJ1-1	15	CSASDRAFTDTEAFF
TRBV6-1	TRBJ2-3	15	CASKDPGRWSDTQYF
TRBV20-1	TRBJ1-2	14	CSATRDISNYGYTF
TRBV20-1	TRBJ2-2	14	CSAPQGERTGELFF
TRBV20-1	TRBJ1-5	13	CSARVPSNQPQHF
TRBV7-9	TRBJ2-3	14	CASSLAGKSDTQYF
TRBV12-5	TRBJ2-3	14	CASGGPLRTDTQYF
TRBV4-2	TRBJ2-7	14	CASSQDRVYYEQYF
TRBV7-6	TRBJ2-5	12	CASSGTRQTQYF
TRBV27	TRBJ2-2	18	CASSLKIPRGVSTGELFF
TRBV20-1	TRBJ2-7	12	CSARAPRAEQYF
TRBV3-1	TRBJ2-3	17	CASSQARTSGSTDTQYF
TRBV12-3/TRBV12-4	TRBJ2-7	14	CASSQSYRSYEQYF
TRBV20-1	TRBJ2-4	15	CSARGPGQGLSSVNF
TRBV28	TRBJ1-6	17	CASRQSTGSSYNSPLHF
TRBV6-1	TRBJ2-1	13	CASHPLEYNEQFF
TRBV12-3/TRBV12-4	TRBJ1-1	14	CASSLFGPRTEAFF
TRBV12-3/TRBV12-4	TRBJ1-2	13	CASRSTLYYGYTF
TRBV29-1	TRBJ2-2	12	CSVGWEPGELFF
TRBV28	TRBJ1-1	14	CASSLWKANTEAFF
TRBV4-2	TRBJ2-1	18	CASSRWAGTSGAQAEQFF
TRBV11-2	TRBJ2-7	19	CASSLRRPGTGTSSYEQYF
TRBV29-1	TRBJ2-1	12	CSVEYGTNEQFF
TRBV20-1	TRBJ2-7	14	CSAKIPGTGPEQYF
TRBV2	TRBJ1-5	16	CASNLRSSLSNQPQHF
TRBV6-2/TRBV6-3	TRBJ2-2	16	CASSYRGKTDPGELFF
TRBV20-1	TRBJ2-3	16	CSAVRWQPSFTDTQYF
TRBV4-2	TRBJ2-7	17	CASSLPSTGQSRYEQYF
TRBV6-1	TRBJ1-3	14	CASSGVLSGNTIYF
TRBV5-1	TRBJ2-1	17	CASSFSSGGASWNEQFF
TRBV24-1	TRBJ2-3	16	CATSDPTSAVTDTQYF
TRBV6-5	TRBJ2-1	12	CASSSLRNEQFF
TRBV20-1	TRBJ2-5	14	CSAREISLRATQYF
TRBV5-1	TRBJ2-1	14	CASSPVGDYNEQFF
TRBV20-1	TRBJ1-5	13	CSAERYSNQPQHF
TRBV18	TRBJ2-7	13	CASSHGANREQYF